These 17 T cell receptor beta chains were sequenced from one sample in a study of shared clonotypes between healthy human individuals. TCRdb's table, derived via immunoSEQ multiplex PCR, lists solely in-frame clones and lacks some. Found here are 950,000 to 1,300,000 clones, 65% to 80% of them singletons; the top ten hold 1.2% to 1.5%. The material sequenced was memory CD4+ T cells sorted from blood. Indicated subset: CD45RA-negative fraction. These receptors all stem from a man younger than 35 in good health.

The CDR3 nucleotides read TGTGCCATCAGTGCGGAGCGATGGTCTAGCACAGATACGCAGTATTTT. It encodes CAISAERWSSTDTQYF. V gene TRBV10-3 combines with J gene TRBJ2-3; D unclear. V was cut by 4 bases and J by 0 bases, with 14 bases left in between. The CDR3 runs to 16 residues. Germline lookup yields CDR1 ENHRY and CDR2 SYGVKD.

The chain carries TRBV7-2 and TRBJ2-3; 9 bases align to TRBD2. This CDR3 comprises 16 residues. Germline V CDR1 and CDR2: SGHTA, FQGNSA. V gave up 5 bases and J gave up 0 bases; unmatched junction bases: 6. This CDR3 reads CASSISSGRSTDTQYF. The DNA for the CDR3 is TGTGCCAGCAGCATCTCGAGCGGGAGGAGCACAGATACGCAGTATTTT.

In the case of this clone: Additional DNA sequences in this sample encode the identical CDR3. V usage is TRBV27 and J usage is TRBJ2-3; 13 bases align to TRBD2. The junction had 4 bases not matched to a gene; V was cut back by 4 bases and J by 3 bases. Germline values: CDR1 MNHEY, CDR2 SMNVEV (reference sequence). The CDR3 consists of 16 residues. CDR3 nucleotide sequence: TGTGCCAGCAGTTCAAGACTAGCGGGAGGTACAGATACGCAGTATTTT. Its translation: CASSSRLAGGTDTQYF.

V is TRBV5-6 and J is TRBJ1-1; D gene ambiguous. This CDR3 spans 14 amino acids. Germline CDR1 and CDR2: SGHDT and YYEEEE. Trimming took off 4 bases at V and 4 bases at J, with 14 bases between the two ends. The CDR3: CASSRLLVGTEAFF. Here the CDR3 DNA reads TGTGCCAGCAGCCGACTCCTGGTGGGCACTGAAGCTTTCTTT.

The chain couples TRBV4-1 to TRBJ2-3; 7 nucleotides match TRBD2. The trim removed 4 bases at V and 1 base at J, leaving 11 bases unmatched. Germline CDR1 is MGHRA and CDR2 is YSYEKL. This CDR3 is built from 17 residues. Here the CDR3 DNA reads TGCGCCAGCAGCCCTTTCCCATCCAGCGGGGGCACAGATACGCAGTATTTT. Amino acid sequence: CASSPFPSSGGTDTQYF.

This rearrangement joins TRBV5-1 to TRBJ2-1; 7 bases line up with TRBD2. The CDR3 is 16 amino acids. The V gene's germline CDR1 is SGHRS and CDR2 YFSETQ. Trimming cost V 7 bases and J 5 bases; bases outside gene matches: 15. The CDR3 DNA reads TGCGCCAGCTGGAGCCACCTCGAGGGAGGGAACAATGAGCAGTTCTTC. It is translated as CASWSHLEGGNNEQFF.

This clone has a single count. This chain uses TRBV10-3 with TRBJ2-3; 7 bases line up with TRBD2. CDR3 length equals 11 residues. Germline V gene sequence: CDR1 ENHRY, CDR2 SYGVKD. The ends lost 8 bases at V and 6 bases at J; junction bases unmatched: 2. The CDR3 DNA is TGTGCCATCGGGACTACCGATACGCAGTATTTT. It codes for CAIGTTDTQYF.

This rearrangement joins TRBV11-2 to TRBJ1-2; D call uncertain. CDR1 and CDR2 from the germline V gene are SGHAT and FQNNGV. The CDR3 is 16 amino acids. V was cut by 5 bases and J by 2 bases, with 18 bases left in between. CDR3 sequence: CASSPERSRENYGYTF. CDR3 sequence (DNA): TGTGCCAGCAGCCCCGAGCGGTCGCGGGAGAACTATGGCTACACCTTC.

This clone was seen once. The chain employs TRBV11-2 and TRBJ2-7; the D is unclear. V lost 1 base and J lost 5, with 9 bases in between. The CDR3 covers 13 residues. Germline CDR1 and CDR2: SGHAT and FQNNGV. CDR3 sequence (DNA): TGTGCCAGCAGCTTAGGGCCGAGCAACGAGCAGTACTTC. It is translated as CASSLGPSNEQYF.

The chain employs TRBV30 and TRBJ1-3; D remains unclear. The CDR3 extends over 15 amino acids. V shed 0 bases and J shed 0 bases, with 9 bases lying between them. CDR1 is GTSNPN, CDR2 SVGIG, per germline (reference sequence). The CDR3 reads CAWSVPQRSGNTIYF. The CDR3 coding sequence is TGTGCCTGGAGTGTACCCCAGCGCTCTGGAAACACCATATATTTT.

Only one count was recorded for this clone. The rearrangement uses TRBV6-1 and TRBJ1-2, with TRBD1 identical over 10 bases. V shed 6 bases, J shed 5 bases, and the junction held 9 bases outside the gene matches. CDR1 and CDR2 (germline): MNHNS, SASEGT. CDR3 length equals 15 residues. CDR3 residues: CASRIAGTGEYGYTF. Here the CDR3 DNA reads TGTGCCAGCAGGATTGCCGGGACAGGGGAATATGGCTACACCTTC.

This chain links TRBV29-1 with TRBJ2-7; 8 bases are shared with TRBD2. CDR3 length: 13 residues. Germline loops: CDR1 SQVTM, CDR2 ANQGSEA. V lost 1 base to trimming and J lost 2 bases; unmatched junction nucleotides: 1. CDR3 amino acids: CSVEVSGTYEQYF. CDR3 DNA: TGCAGCGTTGAAGTTAGCGGGACCTACGAGCAGTACTTC.

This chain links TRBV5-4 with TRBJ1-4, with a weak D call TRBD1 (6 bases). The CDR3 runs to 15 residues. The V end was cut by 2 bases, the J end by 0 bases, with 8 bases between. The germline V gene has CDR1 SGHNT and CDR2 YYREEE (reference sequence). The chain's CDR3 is CASSFTGTTNEKLFF. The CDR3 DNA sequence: TGTGCCAGCAGCTTTACAGGGACAACTAATGAAAAACTGTTTTTT.

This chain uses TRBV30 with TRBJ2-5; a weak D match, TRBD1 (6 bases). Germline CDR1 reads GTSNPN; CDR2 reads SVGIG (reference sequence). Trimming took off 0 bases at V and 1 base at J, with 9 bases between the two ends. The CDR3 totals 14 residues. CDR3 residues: CAWSVQGGQETQYF. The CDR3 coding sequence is TGTGCCTGGAGTGTACAAGGGGGCCAAGAGACCCAGTACTTC.

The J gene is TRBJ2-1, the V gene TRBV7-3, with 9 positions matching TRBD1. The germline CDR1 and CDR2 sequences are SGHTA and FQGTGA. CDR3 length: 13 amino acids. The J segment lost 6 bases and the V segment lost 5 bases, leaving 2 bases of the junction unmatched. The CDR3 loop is CASSPGQGNEQFF. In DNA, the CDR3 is TGTGCCAGCAGCCCGGGACAGGGCAATGAGCAGTTCTTC. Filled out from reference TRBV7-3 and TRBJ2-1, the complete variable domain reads GAGVSQTPSNKVTEKGKYVELRCDPISGHTALYWYRQSLGQGPEFLIYFQGTGAADDSGLPNDRFFAVRPEGSVSTLKIQRTERGDSAVYLCASSPGQGNEQFFGPGTRLTVL.

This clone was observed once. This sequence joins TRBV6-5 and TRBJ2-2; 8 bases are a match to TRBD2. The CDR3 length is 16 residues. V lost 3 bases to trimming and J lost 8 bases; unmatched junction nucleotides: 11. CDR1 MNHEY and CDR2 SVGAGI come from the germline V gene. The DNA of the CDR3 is TGTGCCAGCAGTTATACCCGGACTAGCCGGGGGGGGGAGCTGTTTTTT. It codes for CASSYTRTSRGGELFF.

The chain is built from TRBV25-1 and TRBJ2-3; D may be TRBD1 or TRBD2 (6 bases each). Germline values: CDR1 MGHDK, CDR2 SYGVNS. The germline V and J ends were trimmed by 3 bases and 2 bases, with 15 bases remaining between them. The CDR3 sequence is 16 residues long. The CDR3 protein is CASSEGAGSPTDTQYF. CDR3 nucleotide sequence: TGTGCCAGCAGTGAGGGGGCGGGGTCCCCCACAGATACGCAGTATTTT.